The source of this TCR beta chain is a study of blood T cell repertoires in COVID-19. On the study more broadly: PBMCs, B-cell-depleted T cells, or T cells provided the cDNA or gDNA that made up the material.

The authors' processing: Estimation of nucleated cell counts was performed using reference gene primer amplification. Produced via immunoSEQ multiplex PCR; TCRdb's table is partial and in-frame only. D and trimming come from the DNA, and the V and J calls and clone size come from that table. This table holds 70,000 to 95,000 clones, 65% to 90% found once. Specimen: peripheral blood. This sequence was found in a woman aged 45 to 65 with acute or convalescent COVID-19.

This chain's CDR3 is CASSSRQGGFPADTQYF. The CDR3 DNA is TGTGCCAGCAGCTCGAGACAGGGGGGATTCCCCGCAGATACGCAGTATTTT. The chain joins TRBV13 to TRBJ2-3; 9 positions match TRBD1. V trimming: 4 bases; J trimming: 4 bases; junction bases outside the gene matches: 12. This CDR3 is built from 17 residues. Germline-derived CDR1 and CDR2 are PRHDT and FYEKMQ (reference sequence).